A selection of T cell receptor beta chains follows, all from one sample in a study of neurological immune-mediated disorders. TCRdb analysed the 5' RACE reads with MiXCR anew, one entry per CDR3 protein. The sample shows tens of thousands of distinct CDR3 sequences, 3% to 4% of them seen only once. The sequenced sample was PBMCs. These TCRs come from a woman aged 50 to 65 with multiple sclerosis. CDR3s include the opening cysteine and the closing phenylalanine or tryptophan.

V	J	CDR3
TRBV29-1	TRBJ1-4	CSVLLATNEKLFF
TRBV29-1	TRBJ1-1	CSVEGTGGAEAFF
TRBV5-1	TRBJ1-1	CASSFGELLTEAFF
TRBV2	TRBJ2-7	CASSGLYEQYF
TRBV20-1	TRBJ1-5	CSAPTGSSNQPQHF
TRBV20-1	TRBJ1-4	CSARRPLGLFF
TRBV5-1	TRBJ2-3	CASSSPGTDTQYF
TRBV4-2	TRBJ2-1	CASSQDQVPEQFF
TRBV9	TRBJ1-5	CASSVAAGNQPQHF
TRBV20-1	TRBJ2-7	CSATGQGAVEQYF
TRBV7-2	TRBJ2-5	CASSSRLAGTVETQYF
TRBV5-1	TRBJ1-5	CASSPGEVGQPQHF
TRBV15	TRBJ1-5	CATSRTGTVYNQPQHF
TRBV24-1	TRBJ1-1	CATSDTRDTEAFF
TRBV11-2	TRBJ2-5	CASSPDPGPRETQYF
TRBV9	TRBJ1-1	CASSVAQNTEAFF
TRBV7-2	TRBJ2-3	CASSLGQAGGGNTQYF
TRBV24-1	TRBJ1-2	CATSDSAANYGYTF
TRBV6-2/TRBV6-3	TRBJ1-2	CASSPTTGAYGYTF
TRBV27	TRBJ2-2	CASSLFWTGGPGELFF
TRBV20-1	TRBJ1-2	CSAAKTKERGYTF
TRBV5-1	TRBJ2-3	CASSSTGVATDTQYF
TRBV20-1	TRBJ2-3	CSATPAGLAGDADTQYF
TRBV5-1	TRBJ1-1	CASSYPGGQNTEAFF
TRBV19	TRBJ1-5	CASNRGNSNQPQHF
TRBV29-1	TRBJ1-2	CSVVRGYGYTF
TRBV18	TRBJ2-3	CASSPTHTTDTQYF
TRBV7-2	TRBJ1-4	CASSLVRQGASNEKLFF
TRBV5-1	TRBJ2-1	CASSLEDSYNEQFF
TRBV12-5	TRBJ1-5	CASGKDRKQPQHF
TRBV20-1	TRBJ2-3	CSARRGRTDTQYF
TRBV6-2/TRBV6-3	TRBJ1-5	CASSYSLTRMSNQPQHF
TRBV4-1	TRBJ2-7	CASSLTPSGTPSYEQYF
TRBV7-8	TRBJ1-5	CASRSSRGANQPQHF
TRBV20-1	TRBJ1-1	CSAFFKGRTEAFF
TRBV5-1	TRBJ2-5	CASSFGTPQETQYF
TRBV27	TRBJ1-1	CASSSTGRRAFF
TRBV20-1	TRBJ2-1	CSAAASGSYNEQFF
TRBV5-1	TRBJ1-3	CASSLEDRRNTIYF
TRBV6-2/TRBV6-3	TRBJ2-7	CASSVPRGIAIYEQYF
TRBV15	TRBJ1-1	CATSRDVNTEAFF
TRBV9	TRBJ2-7	CASSSGRVGYEQYF
TRBV9	TRBJ2-3	CASSGSGSGRSDTQYF
TRBV7-2	TRBJ1-4	CASSLNRNEKLFF